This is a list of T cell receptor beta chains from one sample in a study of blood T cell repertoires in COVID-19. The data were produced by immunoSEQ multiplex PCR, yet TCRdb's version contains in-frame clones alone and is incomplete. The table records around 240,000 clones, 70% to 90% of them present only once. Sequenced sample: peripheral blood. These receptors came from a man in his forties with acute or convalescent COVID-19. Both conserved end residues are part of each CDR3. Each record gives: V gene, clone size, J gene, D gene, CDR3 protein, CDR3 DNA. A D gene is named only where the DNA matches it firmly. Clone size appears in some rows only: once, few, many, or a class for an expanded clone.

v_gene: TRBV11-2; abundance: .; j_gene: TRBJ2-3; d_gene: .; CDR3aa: CASSPDLTDTQYF; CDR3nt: TGTGCCAGCAGCCCGGACTTGACAGATACGCAGTATTTT
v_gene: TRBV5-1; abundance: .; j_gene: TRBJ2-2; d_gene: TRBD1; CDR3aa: CASSLPGQTNTGELFF; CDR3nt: TGCGCCAGCAGCTTACCGGGACAGACAAACACCGGGGAGCTGTTTTTT
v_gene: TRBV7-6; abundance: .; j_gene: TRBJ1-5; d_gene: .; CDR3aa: CASSRPRTAGNQPQHF; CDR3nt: TGTGCCAGCAGCCGCCCCCGCACAGCAGGGAATCAGCCCCAGCATTTT
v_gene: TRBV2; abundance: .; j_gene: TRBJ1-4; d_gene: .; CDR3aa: CASFPTRGEKLFF; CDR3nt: TGTGCCAGCTTCCCCACCAGAGGGGAAAAACTGTTTTTT
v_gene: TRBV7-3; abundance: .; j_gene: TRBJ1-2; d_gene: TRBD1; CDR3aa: CASSLTAGTGLDYGYTF; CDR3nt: TGTGCCAGCAGCTTAACGGCGGGGACAGGGCTTGACTATGGCTACACCTTC
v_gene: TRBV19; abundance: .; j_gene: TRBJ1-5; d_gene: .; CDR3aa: CASSMSLPSNQPQHF; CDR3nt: TGTGCCAGTAGTATGTCACTACCGAGCAATCAGCCCCAGCATTTT
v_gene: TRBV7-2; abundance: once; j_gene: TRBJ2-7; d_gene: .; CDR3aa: CASSLDGGLNYEQYF; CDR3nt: TGTGCCAGCAGCTTAGATGGGGGACTTAACTACGAGCAGTACTTC
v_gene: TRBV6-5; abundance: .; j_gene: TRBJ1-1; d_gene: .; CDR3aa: CASSNVGGEAFF; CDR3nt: TGTGCCAGCAGCAATGTCGGGGGTGAAGCTTTCTTT
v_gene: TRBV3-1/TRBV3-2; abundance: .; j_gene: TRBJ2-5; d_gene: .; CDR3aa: CASSESTSFSETQYF; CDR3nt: TGTGCCAGCAGCGAATCTACTTCTTTCTCTGAGACCCAGTACTTC
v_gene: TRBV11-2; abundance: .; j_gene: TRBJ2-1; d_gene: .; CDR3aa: CASSFGGGAYNEQFF; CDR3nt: TGTGCCAGCAGCTTCGGAGGGGGGGCCTACAATGAGCAGTTCTTC
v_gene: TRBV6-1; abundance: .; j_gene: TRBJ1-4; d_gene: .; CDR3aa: CASSETQGSNEKLFF; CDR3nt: TGTGCCAGCAGTGAAACCCAGGGTTCCAATGAAAAACTGTTTTTT
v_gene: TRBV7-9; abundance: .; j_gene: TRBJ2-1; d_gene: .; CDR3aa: CASSPNRGRENEQFF; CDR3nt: TGTGCCAGCAGCCCCAACAGGGGACGGGAGAATGAGCAGTTCTTC